This T cell receptor (beta chain) was recorded in a study of blood T cell repertoires in COVID-19. Overall study: Acute and convalescent COVID-19 samples came from the United States, Italy and Spain. From T cells, B-cell-depleted T cells, or PBMCs came the material, which was cDNA or gDNA.

Original data processing: Estimation of nucleated cell counts relied on the amplification of reference gene primers. Sequencing used immunoSEQ multiplex PCR; TCRdb keeps in-frame clones, though not all of them. Clone size and the V and J calls come from that table; the DNA yielded D and trimming. Here the sample spans 20,000 or so clones, 88% being singletons. The V gene end was trimmed by 1 base and the J gene end by 4 bases; junction bases not matched to a gene: 4. The CDR3 spans 15 residues. The germline V gene encodes CDR1 SGHNT and CDR2 YYREEE (reference sequence). The rearrangement uses TRBV5-4 and TRBJ2-3; TRBD1 agrees at 9 bases. The specimen was peripheral blood. The receptor was isolated from a human donor in a cohort sampled during active COVID-19. The CDR3 is CASSLWDRVADTQYF. CDR3 DNA sequence: TGTGCCAGCAGCTTGTGGGACAGGGTCGCAGATACGCAGTATTTT.